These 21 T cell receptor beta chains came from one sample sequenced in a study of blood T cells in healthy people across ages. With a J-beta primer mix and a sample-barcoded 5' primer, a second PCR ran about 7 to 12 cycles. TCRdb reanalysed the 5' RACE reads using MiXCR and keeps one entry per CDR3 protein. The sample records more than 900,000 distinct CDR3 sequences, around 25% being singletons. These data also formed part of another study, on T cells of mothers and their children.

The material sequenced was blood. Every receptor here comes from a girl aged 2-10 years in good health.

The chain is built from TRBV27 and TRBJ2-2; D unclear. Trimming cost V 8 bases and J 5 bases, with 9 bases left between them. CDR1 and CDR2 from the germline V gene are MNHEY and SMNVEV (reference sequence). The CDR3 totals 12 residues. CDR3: CASFFRTGELFF. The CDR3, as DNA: TGTGCCAGCTTTTTCCGTACCGGGGAGCTGTTTTTT.

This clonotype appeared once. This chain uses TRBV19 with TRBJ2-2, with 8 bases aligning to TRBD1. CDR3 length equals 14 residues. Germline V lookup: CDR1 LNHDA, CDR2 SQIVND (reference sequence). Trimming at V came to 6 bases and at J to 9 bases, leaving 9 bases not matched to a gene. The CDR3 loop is CASRKQGEVRELFF. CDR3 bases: TGTGCCAGTAGGAAACAGGGGGAAGTCCGGGAGCTGTTTTTT.

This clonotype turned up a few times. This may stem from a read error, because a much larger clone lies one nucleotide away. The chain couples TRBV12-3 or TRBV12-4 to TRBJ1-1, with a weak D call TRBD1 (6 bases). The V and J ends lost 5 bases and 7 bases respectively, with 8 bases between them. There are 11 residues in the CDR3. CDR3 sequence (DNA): TGTGCCAGCAGTGGGGGCATTGAAGCTTTCTTT. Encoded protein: CASSGGIEAFF.

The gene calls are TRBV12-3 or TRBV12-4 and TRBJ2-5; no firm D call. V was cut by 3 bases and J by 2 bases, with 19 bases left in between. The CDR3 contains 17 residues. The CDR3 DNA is TGTGCCAGCAGTTTTTGGGCGCAACCTAATAATCAAGAGACCCAGTACTTC. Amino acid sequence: CASSFWAQPNNQETQYF.

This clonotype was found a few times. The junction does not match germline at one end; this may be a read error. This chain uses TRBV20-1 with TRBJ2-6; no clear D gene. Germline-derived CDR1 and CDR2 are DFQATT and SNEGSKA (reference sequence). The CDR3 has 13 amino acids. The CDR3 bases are TGCAGTGCCTGGACCTCTGGGGTCAACGTCCTGACTTTC. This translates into CSAWTSGVNVLTF.

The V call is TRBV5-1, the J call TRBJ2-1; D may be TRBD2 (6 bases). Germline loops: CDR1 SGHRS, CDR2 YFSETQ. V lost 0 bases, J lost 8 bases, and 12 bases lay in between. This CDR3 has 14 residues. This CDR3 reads CASSLAGGSDEQFF. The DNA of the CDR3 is TGCGCCAGCAGCTTGGCAGGAGGGAGCGATGAGCAGTTCTTC.

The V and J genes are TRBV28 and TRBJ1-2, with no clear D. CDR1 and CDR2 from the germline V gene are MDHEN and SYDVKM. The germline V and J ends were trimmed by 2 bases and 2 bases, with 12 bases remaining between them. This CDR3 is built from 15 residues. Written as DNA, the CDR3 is TGTGCCAGCAGTTTAACGATACGGAAAAACTATGGCTACACCTTC. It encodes CASSLTIRKNYGYTF.

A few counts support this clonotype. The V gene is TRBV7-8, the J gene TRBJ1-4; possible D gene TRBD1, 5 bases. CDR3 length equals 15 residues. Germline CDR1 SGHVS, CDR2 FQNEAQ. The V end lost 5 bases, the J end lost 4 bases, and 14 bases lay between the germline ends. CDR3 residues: CASSPRGGYNEKLFF. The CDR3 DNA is TGTGCCAGCAGCCCCCGGGGGGGGTATAATGAAAAACTGTTTTTT.

Here the CDR3 DNA reads TGTGCCAGCTCACGCCCAGCGGGAAATGAGCAGTTCTTC. It translates to CASSRPAGNEQFF. The chain has TRBV18 and TRBJ2-1, with 7 positions matching TRBD2. This CDR3 region has 13 residues. The J segment lost 7 bases and the V segment lost 4 bases, leaving 4 bases of the junction unmatched. From germline, CDR1 is KGHSH and CDR2 LQKENI.

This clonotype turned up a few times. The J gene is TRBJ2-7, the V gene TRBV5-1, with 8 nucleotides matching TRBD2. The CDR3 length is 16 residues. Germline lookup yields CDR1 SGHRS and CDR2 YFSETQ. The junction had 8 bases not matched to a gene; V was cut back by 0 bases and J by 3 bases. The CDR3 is CASSLGGSLAGYEQYF. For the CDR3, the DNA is TGCGCCAGCAGCTTGGGAGGAAGCCTAGCGGGCTACGAGCAGTACTTC. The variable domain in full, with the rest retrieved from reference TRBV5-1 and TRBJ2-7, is KAGVTQTPRYLIKTRGQQVTLSCSPISGHRSVSWYQQTPGQGLQFLFEYFSETQRNKGNFPGRFSGRQFSNSRSEMNVSTLELGDSALYLCASSLGGSLAGYEQYFGPGTRLTVT.

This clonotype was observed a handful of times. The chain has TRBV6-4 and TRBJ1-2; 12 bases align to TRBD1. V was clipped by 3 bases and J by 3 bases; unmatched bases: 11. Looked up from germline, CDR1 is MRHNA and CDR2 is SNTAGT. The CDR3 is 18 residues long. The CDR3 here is CASSELEPGTGGDYGYTF. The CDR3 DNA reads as TGTGCCAGCAGTGAACTCGAACCCGGGACAGGGGGCGACTATGGCTACACCTTC.

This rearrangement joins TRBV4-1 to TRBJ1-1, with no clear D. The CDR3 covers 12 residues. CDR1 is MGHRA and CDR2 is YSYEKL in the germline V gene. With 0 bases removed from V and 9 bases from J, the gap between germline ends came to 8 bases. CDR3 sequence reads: CASSQDVGKAFF. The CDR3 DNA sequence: TGCGCCAGCAGCCAAGATGTGGGGAAAGCTTTCTTT.

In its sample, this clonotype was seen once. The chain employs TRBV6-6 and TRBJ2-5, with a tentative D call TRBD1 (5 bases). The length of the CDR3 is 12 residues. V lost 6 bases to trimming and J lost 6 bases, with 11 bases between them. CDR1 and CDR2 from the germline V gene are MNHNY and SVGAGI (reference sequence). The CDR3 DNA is TGTGCCAGCAGCTCCAGGGTCCAGACCCAGTACTTC. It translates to CASSSRVQTQYF.

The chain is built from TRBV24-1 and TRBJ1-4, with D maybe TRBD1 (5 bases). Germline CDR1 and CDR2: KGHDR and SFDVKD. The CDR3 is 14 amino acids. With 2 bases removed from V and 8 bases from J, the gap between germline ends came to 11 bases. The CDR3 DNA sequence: TGTGCCACCAGTGATTCGGGGGTGCGCGAAAAACTGTTTTTT. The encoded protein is CATSDSGVREKLFF.

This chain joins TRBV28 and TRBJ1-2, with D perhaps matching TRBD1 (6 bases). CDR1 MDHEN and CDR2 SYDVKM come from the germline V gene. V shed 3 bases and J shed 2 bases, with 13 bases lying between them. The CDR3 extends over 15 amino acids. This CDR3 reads CASSFIRGQNYGYTF. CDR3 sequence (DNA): TGTGCCAGCAGTTTTATTAGAGGACAGAACTATGGCTACACCTTC.

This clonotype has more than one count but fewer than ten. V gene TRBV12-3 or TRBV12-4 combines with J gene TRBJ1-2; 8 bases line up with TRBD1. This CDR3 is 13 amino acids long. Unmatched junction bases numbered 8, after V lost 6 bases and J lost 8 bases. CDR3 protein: CASSDPDRAGYTF. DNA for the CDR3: TGTGCCAGCAGCGACCCGGACAGGGCGGGCTACACCTTC.

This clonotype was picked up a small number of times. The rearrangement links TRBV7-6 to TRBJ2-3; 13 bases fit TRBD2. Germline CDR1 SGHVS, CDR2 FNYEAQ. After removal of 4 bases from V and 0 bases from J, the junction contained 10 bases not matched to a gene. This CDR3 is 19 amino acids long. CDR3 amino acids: CASSSIPGLAGESTDTQYF. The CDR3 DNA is TGTGCCAGCAGCTCCATCCCCGGACTAGCGGGGGAGAGCACAGATACGCAGTATTTT. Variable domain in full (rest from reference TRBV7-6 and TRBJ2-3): GAGVSQSPRYKVTKRGQDVALRCDPISGHVSLYWYRQALGQGPEFLTYFNYEAQQDKSGLPNDRFSAERPEGSISTLTIQRTEQRDSAMYRCASSSIPGLAGESTDTQYFGPGTRLTVL.

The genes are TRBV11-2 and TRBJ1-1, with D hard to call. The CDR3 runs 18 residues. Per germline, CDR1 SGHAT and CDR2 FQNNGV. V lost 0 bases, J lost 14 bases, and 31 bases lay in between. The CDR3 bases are TGTGCCAGCAGCTTAGACCGCTTCGAGTCTTTGGTGGCCCCACGCGGGTTCTTT. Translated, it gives CASSLDRFESLVAPRGFF.

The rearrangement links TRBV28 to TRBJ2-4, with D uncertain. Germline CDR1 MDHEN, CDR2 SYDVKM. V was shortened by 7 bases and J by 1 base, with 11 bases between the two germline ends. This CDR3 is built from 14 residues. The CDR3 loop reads CASKMVLAKNIQYF. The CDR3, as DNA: TGTGCCAGCAAAATGGTTTTGGCCAAAAACATTCAGTACTTC.

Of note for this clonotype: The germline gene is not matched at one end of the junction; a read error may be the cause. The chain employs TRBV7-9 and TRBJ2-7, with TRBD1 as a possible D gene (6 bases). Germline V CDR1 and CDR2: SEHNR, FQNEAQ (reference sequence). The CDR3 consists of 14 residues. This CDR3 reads CASRTAESSYEQYF. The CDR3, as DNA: TGTGCCAGTAGGACAGCGGAGAGCTCCTACGAGCAGTATTTC.

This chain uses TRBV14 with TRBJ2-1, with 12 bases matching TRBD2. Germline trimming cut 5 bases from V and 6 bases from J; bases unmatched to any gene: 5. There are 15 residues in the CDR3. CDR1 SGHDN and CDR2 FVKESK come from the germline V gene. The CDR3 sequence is CASSELAGGINEQFF. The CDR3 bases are TGTGCCAGCAGCGAGCTAGCGGGAGGGATCAATGAGCAGTTCTTC.